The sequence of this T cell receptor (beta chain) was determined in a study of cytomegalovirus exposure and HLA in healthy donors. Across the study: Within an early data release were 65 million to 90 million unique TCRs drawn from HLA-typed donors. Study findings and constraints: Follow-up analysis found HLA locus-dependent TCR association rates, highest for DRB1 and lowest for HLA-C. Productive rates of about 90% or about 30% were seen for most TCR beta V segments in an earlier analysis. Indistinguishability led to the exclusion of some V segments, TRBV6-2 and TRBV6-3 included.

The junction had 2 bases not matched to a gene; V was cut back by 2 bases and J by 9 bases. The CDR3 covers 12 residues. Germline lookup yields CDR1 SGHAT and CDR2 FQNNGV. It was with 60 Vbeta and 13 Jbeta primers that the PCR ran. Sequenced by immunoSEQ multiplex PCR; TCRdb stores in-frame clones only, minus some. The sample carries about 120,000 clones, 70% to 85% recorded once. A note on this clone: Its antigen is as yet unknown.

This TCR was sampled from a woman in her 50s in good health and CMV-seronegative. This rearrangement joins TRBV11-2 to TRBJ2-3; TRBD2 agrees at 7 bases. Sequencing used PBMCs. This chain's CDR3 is CASSLSGETQYF. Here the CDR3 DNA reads TGTGCCAGCAGCTTAAGCGGGGAGACGCAGTATTTT.